This T cell receptor (beta chain) was recovered during a study of early T cells in non-severe SARS-CoV-2 infection. Looking at the study overall: Bulk RNA taken from unsorted whole blood was sequenced, leaving chains unpaired. The study, taken as a whole, reports: VDJdb matches were skewed toward anti-spike CD8 T cell responses.

The ends were cut back, 4 bases at V and 4 bases at J, with 17 bases in the middle. Germline V CDR1 and CDR2: SGHRS, YFSETQ. There are 15 residues in the CDR3. This clonotype was observed at least ten times. Antigen unknown. Unique molecular identifiers (one per individual cDNA molecule) were attached. TCRdb used MiXCR to reprocess the 5' RACE reads, holding one entry per CDR3 protein. Of tens of thousands of distinct CDR3 sequences detected, around 12% appear once; the ten largest clones hold 4% to 4.5%. Sample: whole blood. The chain combines TRBV5-1 with TRBJ1-2; tentatively, D is TRBD1 (6 bases). The receptor comes from an adult who was a healthcare worker with PCR-confirmed SARS-CoV-2 infection or an uninfected control (not recorded which). DNA of the CDR3: TGCGCCAGCAGCCTAACAGGGTTTGGCTTCTATGGCTACACCTTC. As protein: CASSLTGFGFYGYTF.